This T cell receptor (beta chain) was documented in a study of cytomegalovirus exposure and HLA in healthy donors. Trimming cost V 2 bases and J 3 bases; bases outside gene matches: 8. Germline V gene data show CDR1 as SGHAT and CDR2 as FQNNGV. The CDR3 spans 17 residues. Comment on this clone: Its specificity is not known.

The table came from immunoSEQ multiplex PCR; TCRdb's copy has only in-frame clones and leaves some out. The sample lists about 220,000 clones; 88% were seen once. Study-wide results and caveats: The study recorded over 150 TCR beta chains that were cytomegalovirus-associated.

The sequencing sample was made of PBMCs. This chain connects TRBV11-2 to TRBJ2-3, with 10 bases matching TRBD2. This TCR was recovered from a woman aged 18-29 years in good health and CMV-seronegative. CDR3 in DNA: TGTGCCAGCAGCTTACCCCCAGCTAGCGGGAGTACAGATACGCAGTATTTT. Translation: CASSLPPASGSTDTQYF.